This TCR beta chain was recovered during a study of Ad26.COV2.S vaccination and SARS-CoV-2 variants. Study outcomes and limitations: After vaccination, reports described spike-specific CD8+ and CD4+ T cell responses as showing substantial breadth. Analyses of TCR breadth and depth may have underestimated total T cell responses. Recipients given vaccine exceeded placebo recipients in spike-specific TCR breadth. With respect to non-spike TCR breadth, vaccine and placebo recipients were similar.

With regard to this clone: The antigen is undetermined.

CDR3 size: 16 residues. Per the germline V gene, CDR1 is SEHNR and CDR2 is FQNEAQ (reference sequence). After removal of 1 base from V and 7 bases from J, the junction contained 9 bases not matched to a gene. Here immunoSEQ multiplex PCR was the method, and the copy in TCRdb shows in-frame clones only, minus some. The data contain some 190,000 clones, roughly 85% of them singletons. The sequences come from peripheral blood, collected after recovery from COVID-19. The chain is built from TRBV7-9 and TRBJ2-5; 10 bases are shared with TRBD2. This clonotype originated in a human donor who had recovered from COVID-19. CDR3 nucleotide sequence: TGTGCCAGCAGCTTAGGAGCGGGAGGGTTTTCGTGGACCCAGTACTTC. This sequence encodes CASSLGAGGFSWTQYF.